This record concerns one T cell receptor (beta chain) sequence. No antigen is known for it. This record belongs to a study of cytomegalovirus exposure and HLA in healthy donors. Study overall: Unique TCRs numbering around 80 million, obtained from HLA-typed donors, made up an early data release. Findings and caveats of the study: An observed cluster of highly shared sequence variants was recorded as a likely sequencing artifact. When analyzed later, a missense DCLRE1C variant was found to be linked to TCR beta V- and J-gene trimming. Researchers reportedly found TCR beta sequences accurately predicted most subjects' HLA-A and HLA-B alleles.

The PCR employed 60 Vbeta primers together with 13 Jbeta primers. The protocol was immunoSEQ multiplex PCR, while the TCRdb copy is restricted to in-frame clones and leaves out a portion. The sample lists over 200,000 clones, approximately 78% occurring once. CDR3 length: 14 residues. Germline V gene lookup returns CDR1 MGHRA and CDR2 YSYEKL. Trimming pared 0 bases from V and 7 bases from J, leaving 11 bases between. Material: PBMCs. The TCR comes from a male donor in good health and CMV-seronegative. J is TRBJ2-3 and V is TRBV4-1; D remains ambiguous. The CDR3 is CASSQDIGANTQYF. In DNA, the CDR3 is TGCGCCAGCAGCCAAGATATTGGAGCAAATACGCAGTATTTT.